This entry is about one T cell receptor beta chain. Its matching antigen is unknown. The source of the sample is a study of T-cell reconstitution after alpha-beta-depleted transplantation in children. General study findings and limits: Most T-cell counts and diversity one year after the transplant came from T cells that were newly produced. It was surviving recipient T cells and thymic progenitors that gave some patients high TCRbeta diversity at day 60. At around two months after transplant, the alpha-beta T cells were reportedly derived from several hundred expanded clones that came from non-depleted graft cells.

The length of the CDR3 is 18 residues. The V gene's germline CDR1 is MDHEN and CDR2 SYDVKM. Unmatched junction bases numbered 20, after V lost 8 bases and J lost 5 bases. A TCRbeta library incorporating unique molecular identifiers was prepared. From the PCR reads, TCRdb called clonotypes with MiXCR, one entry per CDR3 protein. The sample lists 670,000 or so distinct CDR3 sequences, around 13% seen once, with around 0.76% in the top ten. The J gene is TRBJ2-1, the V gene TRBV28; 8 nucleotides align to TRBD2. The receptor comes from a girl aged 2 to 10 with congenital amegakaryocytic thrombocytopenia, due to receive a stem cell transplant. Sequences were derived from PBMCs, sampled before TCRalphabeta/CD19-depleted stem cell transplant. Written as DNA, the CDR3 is TGTGCCAGCTCCCTGACGGTCGTGAGCGGGAGTTCGCACAATGAGCAGTTCTTC. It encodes CASSLTVVSGSSHNEQFF.